This is a list of T cell receptor beta chains from one sample in a study. TCRdb redid the calling of the 5' RACE reads with MiXCR, one entry per CDR3 protein. This sample has about 13,000 distinct CDR3 sequences, with 20% to 30% found just once. Material: naive CD4+ T cells sorted from blood. Receptors originate from a female donor with breast cancer. The CDR3 runs from the conserved cysteine through the conserved F or W. D genes are given only for firm matches. Where a row states a size, it is once, few, many or the class of an expanded clone; other rows omit it.

clone_size,d_call,v_call,j_call,cdr3_nt,cdr3_aa
medium-sized,-,TRBV20-1,TRBJ2-3,TGCAGTGCTCCTCCCCAACCTAGCACAGATACGCAGTATTTT,CSAPPQPSTDTQYF
medium-sized,TRBD1,TRBV5-6,TRBJ2-3,TGTGCCAGCAGCGGACAGGGCTTCACAGATACGCAGTATTTT,CASSGQGFTDTQYF
many,-,TRBV2,TRBJ2-3,TGTGCCAGCAGTGTGTTCCTAAGACAAGATACGCAGTATTTT,CASSVFLRQDTQYF
many,TRBD1,TRBV6-5,TRBJ1-5,TGTGCCAGCAAGGAAGACAGGGGGAGCAATCAGCCCCAGCATTTT,CASKEDRGSNQPQHF
many,TRBD1,TRBV6-1,TRBJ1-1,TGTGCCAGCAGGGAGACAGGGCGCGCTGAAGCTTTCTTT,CASRETGRAEAFF
many,-,TRBV6-5,TRBJ1-3,TGTGCCAGCAGTCCTCACGCGCAGGGCAGGGGAAACACCATATATTTT,CASSPHAQGRGNTIYF
few,-,TRBV29-1,TRBJ1-1,TGCAGCGCCAGGACATCCAACACTGAAGCTTTCTTT,CSARTSNTEAFF
medium-sized,-,TRBV18,TRBJ1-2,TGTGCCAGCTCACGGGGCAAAGAGGTGTCTGGCTACACCTTC,CASSRGKEVSGYTF
medium-sized,TRBD1,TRBV7-3,TRBJ2-1,TGTGCCAGCAGCTTGACCCGGGACAGGGGTTCGAATGAGCAGTTCTTC,CASSLTRDRGSNEQFF
many,-,TRBV27,TRBJ1-1,TGTGCCAGCAGTTCACGACAGCCCACTGAAGCTTTCTTT,CASSSRQPTEAFF
many,TRBD2,TRBV5-1,TRBJ2-1,TGCGCCAGCAGCTTGTCGGTGGTGGGGACTAGTCAGGGTGAGCAGTTCTTC,CASSLSVVGTSQGEQFF
-,-,TRBV2,TRBJ2-7,TGTGCCAGCAGTGAACTGAGTTACGAGCAGTACTTC,CASSELSYEQYF
-,TRBD2,TRBV12-3/TRBV12-4,TRBJ2-7,TGTGCCAGCAGTTTAAGACTAGCGGGAGTGTACGAGCAGTACTTC,CASSLRLAGVYEQYF